This T cell receptor beta chain was sequenced during a study of beta chain features in type 1 diabetes. Study at large: All samples together contributed 100 million to 120 million sorted cells for examination. General study findings and limits: There were fewer insertions and more deletions at the VDJ junctions of type 1 diabetes patients. Researchers report that Type 1 diabetes patients had moderately but significantly shorter TCRB CDR3s across all four CD4+ subsets.

Per donor, one heparinised blood draw averaged roughly 120 mL. Expressed TCRB transcripts were sequenced because the isolated RNA had all been reverse transcribed beforehand. The method was immunoSEQ multiplex PCR; TCRdb's version includes in-frame clones alone and lacks a portion of them. The data hold hundreds of thousands of clones, with 10% to 15% observed a single time. A remark on this clone: What it binds is not known.

Trimming pared 0 bases from V and 0 bases from J, leaving 13 bases between. This CDR3 contains 16 residues. Germline V gene lookup returns CDR1 SGHNT and CDR2 YYREEE (reference sequence). What was sequenced was naive CD4+ T cells from blood. The source is a man aged 18 to 29 with type 1 diabetes. The chain employs TRBV5-4 and TRBJ2-7; D gene ambiguous. The CDR3 bases are TGTGCCAGCAGCTTGGGGCTAGAGAGATACTCCTACGAGCAGTACTTC. This sequence encodes CASSLGLERYSYEQYF.